These T cell receptor beta chains were read from a single sample in a study of T cell changes during pregnancy in multiple sclerosis. Generated by immunoSEQ multiplex PCR, the TCRdb table keeps only in-frame clones and is missing some. The sample yields approximately 51,000 clones, about 92% seen once. Sequenced here: CD4+ T cells from peripheral blood mononuclear cells, sampled after pregnancy. These receptors came from a female donor with multiple sclerosis, enrolled in a pregnancy study. Both conserved end residues are part of each CDR3. Each record gives: D gene, clone size, J gene, V gene, CDR3 DNA, CDR3 protein. A D gene is named only where the DNA matches it firmly. The listing skips clone size in some rows; elsewhere it reads once, few, many or a size class.

TRBD1 NA TRBJ2-7 TRBV18 TGTGCCAGCTCACGACAGGGTTCCTCGGTGAACGAGCAGTACTTC CASSRQGSSVNEQYF
TRBD2 NA TRBJ2-2 TRBV7-6 TGTGCCAGCAGCTTTAGCGGGAGGGCCGGCGGGGAGCTGTTTTTT CASSFSGRAGGELFF
TRBD2 NA TRBJ2-1 TRBV9 TGTGCCAGCAGCGTAGCGACTAGCGGTTACAATGAGCAGTTCTTC CASSVATSGYNEQFF
NA NA TRBJ2-6 TRBV7-3 TGTGCCAGCAGCCCCGATTTCACAGGGATCTCTGGGGCCAACGTCCTGACTTTC CASSPDFTGISGANVLTF
TRBD1 NA TRBJ2-3 TRBV2 TGTGCCAACAGTTACGGACAGGCAGATACGCAGTATTTT CANSYGQADTQYF
TRBD2 NA TRBJ2-5 TRBV9 TGTGCCAGCAGCGCAACGGGGGGGCTAGCGGGAGCACAAGAGACCCAGTACTTC CASSATGGLAGAQETQYF
NA NA TRBJ2-7 TRBV5-6 TGTGCCAGCAGCTTGGTTAGTGCCGGTTTCTACGAGCAGTACTTC CASSLVSAGFYEQYF
TRBD1 NA TRBJ2-5 TRBV28 TGTGCCAGCAGTTCGCACAGGGGGCGCGAGACCCAGTACTTC CASSSHRGRETQYF
NA NA TRBJ1-2 TRBV19 TGTGCCAGCAGTAGGTCTCAGAACTATGGCTACACCTTC CASSRSQNYGYTF
NA once TRBJ2-7 TRBV20-1 TGCAGTGCTATTCCTTACGAGCAGTACTTC CSAIPYEQYF
NA NA TRBJ1-2 TRBV19 TGTGCCAGTAGTACCTGGGCCGGGGTTGGCTACACCTTC CASSTWAGVGYTF
TRBD2 NA TRBJ2-1 TRBV27 TGTGCCAGCAGTTCCCCCGGACTAGCGGGGACTTACAATGAGCAGTTCTTC CASSSPGLAGTYNEQFF
NA NA TRBJ2-7 TRBV14 TGTGCCAGCAGCGAGCGGCTCTACGAGCAGTACTTC CASSERLYEQYF
NA NA TRBJ1-4 TRBV7-2 TGTGCCAGCAGCTTTGGGGGGACTAATGAAAAACTGTTTTTT CASSFGGTNEKLFF
TRBD2 once TRBJ2-7 TRBV11-3 TGTGCCAGCAGCATCGGGACTAGCGGGACTACCCGGGAGTACTTC CASSIGTSGTTREYF
NA NA TRBJ1-2 TRBV6-6 TGTGCCGCCGTGGACAGCCCGAGGGATGGCTACACCTTC CAAVDSPRDGYTF
TRBD2 NA TRBJ2-3 TRBV6-1 TGTGCCACCCGAGCGGGAGTGGCGGATACGCAGTATTTT CATRAGVADTQYF
NA NA TRBJ1-1 TRBV6-6 TGTGCCAGCAGTTACTCCATGACAGTTAGGGCCACTGAAGCTTTCTTT CASSYSMTVRATEAFF
NA NA TRBJ1-4 TRBV18 TGTGCCAGCTCACCGAATACAGTGAGCCATAATGAAAAACTGTTTTTT CASSPNTVSHNEKLFF
TRBD1 NA TRBJ1-5 TRBV19 TGTGCCAGTAGAGACAGGGTTCGACAGCCCCAGCATTTT CASRDRVRQPQHF
TRBD2 NA TRBJ2-2 TRBV6-6 TGTGCCAGCAGAGGGACTAGCGGGGGGAACACCGGGGAGCTGTTTTTT CASRGTSGGNTGELFF
NA NA TRBJ1-2 TRBV12-5 TGTGCTAGTGGTTTGGTACGAGGGTTCTGGGGCTACACCTTC CASGLVRGFWGYTF
TRBD1 once TRBJ1-5 TRBV7-2 TGTGCCAGCAGCTTACAGGGGGCCTTCAATCAGCCCCAGCATTTT CASSLQGAFNQPQHF
NA NA TRBJ1-2 TRBV28 TGTGCCAGCAGCCGAGACGGGCGGGGGGCACGCTACACCTTC CASSRDGRGARYTF
TRBD2 once TRBJ2-3 TRBV5-4 TGTGCCAGCAGCTTGGGGAACAGCGGGAGAGCAGATACGCAGTATTTT CASSLGNSGRADTQYF
TRBD2 NA TRBJ2-2 TRBV7-2 TGTGCCAGCAGCTTAGTAGCGGGAGGATCGCGAGACGGGGAGCTGTTTTTT CASSLVAGGSRDGELFF
TRBD2 once TRBJ2-2 TRBV7-8 TGTGCCAGCAGAGTGACTAGCTCTTTCCCCGGGGAGCTGTTTTTT CASRVTSSFPGELFF
NA NA TRBJ2-1 TRBV5-1 TGCGCCAGCAGCTTGATGGGGGGTGGCTCCTACAATGAGCAGTTCTTC CASSLMGGGSYNEQFF